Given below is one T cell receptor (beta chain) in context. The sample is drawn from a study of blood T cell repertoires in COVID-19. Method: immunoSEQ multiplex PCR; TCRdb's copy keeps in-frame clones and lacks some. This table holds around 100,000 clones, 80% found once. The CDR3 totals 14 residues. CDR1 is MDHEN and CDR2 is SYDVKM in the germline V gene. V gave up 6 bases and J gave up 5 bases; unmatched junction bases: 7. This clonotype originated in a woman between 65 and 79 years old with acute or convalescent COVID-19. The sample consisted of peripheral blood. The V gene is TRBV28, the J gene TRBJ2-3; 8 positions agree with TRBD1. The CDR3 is CASRPDRAGDTQYF. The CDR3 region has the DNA TGTGCCAGCAGACCGGACAGGGCAGGAGATACGCAGTATTTT.